This T cell receptor (beta chain) derives from a study of T cells after posttransplantation cyclophosphamide. Concerning this clone: What it binds is unknown.

The CDR3 is made up of 13 amino acids. Trimming left V 1 base short and J 8 bases short, with 12 bases between. Germline CDR1 SGHRS, CDR2 YFSETQ. Here immunoSEQ multiplex PCR was the method, and the copy in TCRdb shows in-frame clones only, minus some. The sample holds approximately 47,000 clones, around nine tenths seen once. Study-wide findings and caveats: Donor CD8+ memory clones often dominated recipient blood repertoires at later times.

V usage is TRBV5-1 and J usage is TRBJ1-1; tentatively, D is TRBD1 (5 bases). The origin of this receptor is a woman aged 50 to 60 in good health and a related stem cell transplant donor. Sequencing used PBMCs. CDR3 in amino acids: CASSLRAGSEAFF. The CDR3 nucleotides read TGCGCCAGCAGCTTGAGGGCAGGGTCGGAAGCTTTCTTT.